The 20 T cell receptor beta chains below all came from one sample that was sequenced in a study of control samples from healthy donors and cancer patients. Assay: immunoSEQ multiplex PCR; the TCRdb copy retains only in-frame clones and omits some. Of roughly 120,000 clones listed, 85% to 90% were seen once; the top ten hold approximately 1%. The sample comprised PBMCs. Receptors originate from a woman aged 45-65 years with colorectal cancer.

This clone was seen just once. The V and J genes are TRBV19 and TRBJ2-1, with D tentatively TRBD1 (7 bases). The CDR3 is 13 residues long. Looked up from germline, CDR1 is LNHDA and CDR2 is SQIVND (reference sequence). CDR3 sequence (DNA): TGTGCGACTAGATCAGGGGGGACGGATGAGCAGTTCTTC. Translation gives CATRSGGTDEQFF.

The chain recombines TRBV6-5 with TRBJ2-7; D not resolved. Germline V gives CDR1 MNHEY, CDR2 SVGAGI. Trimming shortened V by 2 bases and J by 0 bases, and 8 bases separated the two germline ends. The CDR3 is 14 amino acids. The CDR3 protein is CASSYDRYSYEQYF. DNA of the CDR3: TGTGCCAGCAGTTACGACCGTTACTCCTACGAGCAGTACTTC.

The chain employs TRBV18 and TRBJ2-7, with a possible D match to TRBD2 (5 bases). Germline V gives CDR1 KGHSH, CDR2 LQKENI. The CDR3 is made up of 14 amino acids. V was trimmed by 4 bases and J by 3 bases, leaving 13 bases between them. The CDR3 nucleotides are TGTGCCAGCTCACTCGGCGGGCAGAACTACGAGCAGTACTTC. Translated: CASSLGGQNYEQYF.

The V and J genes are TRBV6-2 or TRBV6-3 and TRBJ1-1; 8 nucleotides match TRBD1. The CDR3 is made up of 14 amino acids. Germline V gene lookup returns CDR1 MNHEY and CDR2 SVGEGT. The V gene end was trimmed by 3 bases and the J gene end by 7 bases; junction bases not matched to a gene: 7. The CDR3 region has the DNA TGTGCCAGCAGTTATCGGACAGGGCCCATTGAAGCTTTCTTT. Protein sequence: CASSYRTGPIEAFF.

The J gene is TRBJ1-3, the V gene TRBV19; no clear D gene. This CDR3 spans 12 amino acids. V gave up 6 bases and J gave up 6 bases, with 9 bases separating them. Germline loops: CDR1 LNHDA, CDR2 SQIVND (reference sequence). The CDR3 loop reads CASREEANTIYF. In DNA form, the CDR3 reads TGTGCCAGTAGGGAGGAGGCAAACACCATATATTTT.

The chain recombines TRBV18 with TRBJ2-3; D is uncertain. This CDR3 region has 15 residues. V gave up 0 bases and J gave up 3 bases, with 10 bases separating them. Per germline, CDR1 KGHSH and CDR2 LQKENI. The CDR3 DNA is TGTGCCAGCTCACCACCGTTGGGTTTGACAGATACGCAGTATTTT. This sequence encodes CASSPPLGLTDTQYF.

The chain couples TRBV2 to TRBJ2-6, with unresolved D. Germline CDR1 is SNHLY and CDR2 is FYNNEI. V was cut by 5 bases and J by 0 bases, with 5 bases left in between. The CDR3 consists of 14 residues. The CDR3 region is CASSRNSGANVLTF. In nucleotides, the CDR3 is TGTGCCAGCAGTAGAAACTCTGGGGCCAACGTCCTGACTTTC.

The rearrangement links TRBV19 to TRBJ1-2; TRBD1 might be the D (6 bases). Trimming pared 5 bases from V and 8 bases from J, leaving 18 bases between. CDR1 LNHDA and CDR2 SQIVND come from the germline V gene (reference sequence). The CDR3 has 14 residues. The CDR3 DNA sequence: TGTGCCAGTAGTGGTAATCAGGGGATCAGGGGCTACACCTTC. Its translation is CASSGNQGIRGYTF.

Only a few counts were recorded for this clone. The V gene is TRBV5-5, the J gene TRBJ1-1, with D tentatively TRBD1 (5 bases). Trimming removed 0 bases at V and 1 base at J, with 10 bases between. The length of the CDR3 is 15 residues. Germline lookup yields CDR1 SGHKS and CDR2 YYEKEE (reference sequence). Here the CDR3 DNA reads TGTGCCAGCAGCTTGGTATGGCAGGGGAACACTGAAGCTTTCTTT. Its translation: CASSLVWQGNTEAFF.

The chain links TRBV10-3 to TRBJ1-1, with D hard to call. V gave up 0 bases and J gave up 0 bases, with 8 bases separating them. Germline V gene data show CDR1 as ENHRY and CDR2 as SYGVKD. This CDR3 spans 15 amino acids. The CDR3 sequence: CAISESLGLNTEAFF. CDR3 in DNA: TGTGCCATCAGTGAGTCTCTGGGCCTGAACACTGAAGCTTTCTTT.

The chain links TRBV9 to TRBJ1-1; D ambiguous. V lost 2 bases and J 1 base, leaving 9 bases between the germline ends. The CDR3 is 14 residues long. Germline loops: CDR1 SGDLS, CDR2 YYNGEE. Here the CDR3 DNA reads TGTGCCAGCAGCGTGGGCAGATCGAACACTGAAGCTTTCTTT. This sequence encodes CASSVGRSNTEAFF.

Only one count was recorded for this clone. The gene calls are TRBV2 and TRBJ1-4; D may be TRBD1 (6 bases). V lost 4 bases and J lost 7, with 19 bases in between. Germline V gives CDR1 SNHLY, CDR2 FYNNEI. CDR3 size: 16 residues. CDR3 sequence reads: CASSGNRVGVGEKLFF. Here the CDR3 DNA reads TGTGCCAGCAGTGGAAACAGGGTTGGGGTAGGTGAAAAACTGTTTTTT.

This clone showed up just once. Here the CDR3 reads CARTGGLSRTEAFF. The CDR3 DNA sequence: TGTGCCAGGACAGGGGGCCTTAGTCGCACTGAAGCTTTCTTT. The rearrangement uses TRBV6-4 and TRBJ1-1, with TRBD1 identical over 10 bases. CDR3 length: 14 amino acids. Germline V gives CDR1 MRHNA, CDR2 SNTAGT. Trimming removed 9 bases from V and 4 bases from J; junction bases left unmatched: 8.

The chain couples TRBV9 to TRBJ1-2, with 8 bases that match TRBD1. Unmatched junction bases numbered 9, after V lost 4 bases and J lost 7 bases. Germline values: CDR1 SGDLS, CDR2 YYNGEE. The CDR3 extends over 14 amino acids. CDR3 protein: CASSFGQGSSGYTF. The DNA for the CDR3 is TGTGCCAGCAGCTTCGGACAGGGTTCATCTGGCTACACCTTC. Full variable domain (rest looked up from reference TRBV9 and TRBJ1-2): DSGVTQTPKHLITATGQRVTLRCSPRSGDLSVYWYQQSLDQGLQFLIQYYNGEERAKGNILERFSAQQFPDLHSELNLSSLELGDSALYFCASSFGQGSSGYTFGSGTRLTVV.

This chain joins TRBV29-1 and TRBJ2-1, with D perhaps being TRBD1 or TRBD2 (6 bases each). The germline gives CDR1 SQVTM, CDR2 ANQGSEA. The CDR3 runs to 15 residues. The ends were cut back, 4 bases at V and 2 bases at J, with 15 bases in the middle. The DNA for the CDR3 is TGCAGCGTTGGAGGGGGACGGGGGACCTACAATGAGCAGTTCTTC. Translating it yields CSVGGGRGTYNEQFF.

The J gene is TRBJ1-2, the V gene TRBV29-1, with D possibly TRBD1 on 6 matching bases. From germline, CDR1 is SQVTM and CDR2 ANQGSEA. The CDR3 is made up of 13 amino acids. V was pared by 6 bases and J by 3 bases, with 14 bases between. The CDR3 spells CSVSRGRDYGYTF. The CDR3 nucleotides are TGCAGCGTGAGCAGGGGTCGGGACTATGGCTACACCTTC.

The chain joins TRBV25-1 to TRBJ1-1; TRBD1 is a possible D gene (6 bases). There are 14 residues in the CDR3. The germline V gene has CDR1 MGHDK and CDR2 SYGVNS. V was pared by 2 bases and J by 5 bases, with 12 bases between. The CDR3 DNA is TGTGCCAGCAGTGAAACCGGGAGGGGGACTGAAGCTTTCTTT. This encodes CASSETGRGTEAFF.

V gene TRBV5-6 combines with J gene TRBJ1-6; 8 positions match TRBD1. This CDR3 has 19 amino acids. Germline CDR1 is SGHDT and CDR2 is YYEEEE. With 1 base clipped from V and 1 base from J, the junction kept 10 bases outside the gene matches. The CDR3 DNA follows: TGTGCCAGCAGCTTGTCTATCTCAGGGGGCGCGTCCTATAATTCACCCCTCCACTTT. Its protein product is CASSLSISGGASYNSPLHF.

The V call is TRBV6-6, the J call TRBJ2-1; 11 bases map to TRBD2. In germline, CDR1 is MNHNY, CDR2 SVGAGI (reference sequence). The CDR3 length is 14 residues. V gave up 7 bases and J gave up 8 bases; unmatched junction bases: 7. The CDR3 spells CASNLAGGGDEQFF. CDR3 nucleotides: TGTGCCAGCAATCTAGCGGGAGGAGGCGATGAGCAGTTCTTC.

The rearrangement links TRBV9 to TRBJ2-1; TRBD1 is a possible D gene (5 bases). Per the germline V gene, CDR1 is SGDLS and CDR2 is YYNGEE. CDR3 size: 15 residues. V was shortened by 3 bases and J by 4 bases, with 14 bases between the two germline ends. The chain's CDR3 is CASSGGLGLYNEQFF. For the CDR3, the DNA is TGTGCCAGCAGCGGGGGCCTGGGGCTATACAATGAGCAGTTCTTC.